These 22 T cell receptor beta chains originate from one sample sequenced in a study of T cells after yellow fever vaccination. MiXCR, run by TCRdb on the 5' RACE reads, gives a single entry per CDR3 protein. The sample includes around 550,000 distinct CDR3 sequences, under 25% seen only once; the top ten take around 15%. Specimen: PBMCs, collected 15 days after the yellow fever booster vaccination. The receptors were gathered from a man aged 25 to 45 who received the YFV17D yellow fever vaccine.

This CDR3 reads CASSRGQIVNNEQFF. DNA of the CDR3: TGTGCCAGCAGCCGGGGCCAGATCGTGAACAATGAGCAGTTCTTC. The rearrangement uses TRBV7-2 and TRBJ2-1; TRBD1 or TRBD2 may be the D gene (5 bases each). This CDR3 region has 15 residues. V was trimmed by 5 bases and J by 5 bases, leaving 16 bases between them. Germline V gives CDR1 SGHTA, CDR2 FQGNSA.

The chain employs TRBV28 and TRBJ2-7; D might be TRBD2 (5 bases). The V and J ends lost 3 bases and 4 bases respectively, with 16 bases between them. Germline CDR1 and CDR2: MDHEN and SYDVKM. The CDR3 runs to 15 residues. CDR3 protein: CASSFGDMQGYEQYF. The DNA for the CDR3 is TGTGCCAGCAGTTTCGGGGATATGCAAGGGTACGAGCAGTACTTC.

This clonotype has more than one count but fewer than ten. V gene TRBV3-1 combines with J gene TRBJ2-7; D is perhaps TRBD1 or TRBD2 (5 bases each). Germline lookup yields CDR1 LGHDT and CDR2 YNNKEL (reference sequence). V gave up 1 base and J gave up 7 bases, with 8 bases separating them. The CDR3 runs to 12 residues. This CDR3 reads CASSQVEGEQYF. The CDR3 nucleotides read TGTGCCAGCAGCCAAGTAGAGGGGGAGCAGTACTTC.

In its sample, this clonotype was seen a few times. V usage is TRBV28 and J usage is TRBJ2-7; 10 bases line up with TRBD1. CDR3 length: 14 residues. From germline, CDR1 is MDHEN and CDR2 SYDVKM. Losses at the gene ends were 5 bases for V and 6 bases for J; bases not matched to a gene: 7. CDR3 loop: CASSTRQGAGEQYF. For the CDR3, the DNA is TGTGCCAGCAGTACCCGACAGGGGGCGGGCGAGCAGTACTTC.

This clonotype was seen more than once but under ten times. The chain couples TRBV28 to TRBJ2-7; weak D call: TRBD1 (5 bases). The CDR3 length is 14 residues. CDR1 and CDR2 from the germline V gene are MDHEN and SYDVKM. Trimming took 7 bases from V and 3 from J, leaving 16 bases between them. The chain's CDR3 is CASTLLGQDYEQYF. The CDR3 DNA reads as TGTGCCAGCACACTATTAGGACAAGACTACGAGCAGTACTTC.

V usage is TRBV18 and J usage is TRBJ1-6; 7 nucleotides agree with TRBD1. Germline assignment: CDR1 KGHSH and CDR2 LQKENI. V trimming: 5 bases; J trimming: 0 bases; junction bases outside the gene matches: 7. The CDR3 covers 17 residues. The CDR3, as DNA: TGTGCCAGCTCATCGACCTGGGACAGCTCCTATAATTCACCCCTCCACTTT. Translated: CASSSTWDSSYNSPLHF. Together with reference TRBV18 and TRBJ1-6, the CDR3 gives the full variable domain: NAGVMQNPRHLVRRRGQEARLRCSPMKGHSHVYWYRQLPEEGLKFMVYLQKENIIDESGMPKERFSAEFPKEGPSILRIQQVVRGDSAAYFCASSSTWDSSYNSPLHFGNGTRLTVT.

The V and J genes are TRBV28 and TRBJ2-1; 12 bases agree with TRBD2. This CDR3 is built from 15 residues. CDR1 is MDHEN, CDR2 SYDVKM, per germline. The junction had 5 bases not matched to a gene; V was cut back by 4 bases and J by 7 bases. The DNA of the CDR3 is TGTGCCAGCAGTTCCCTAGCGGGAGGGAGAAATGAGCAGTTCTTC. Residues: CASSSLAGGRNEQFF.

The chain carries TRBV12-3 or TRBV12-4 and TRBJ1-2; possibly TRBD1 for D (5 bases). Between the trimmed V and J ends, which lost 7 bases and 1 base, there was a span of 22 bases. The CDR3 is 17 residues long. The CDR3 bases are TGTGCCAGCACGACTGGGACGGAAGTCAAGATTAACTATGGCTACACCTTC. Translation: CASTTGTEVKINYGYTF.

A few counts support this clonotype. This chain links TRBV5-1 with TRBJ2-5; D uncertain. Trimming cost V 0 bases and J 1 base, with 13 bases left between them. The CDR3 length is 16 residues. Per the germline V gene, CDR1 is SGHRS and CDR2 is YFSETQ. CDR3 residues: CASSLEVGGAQETQYF. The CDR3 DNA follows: TGCGCCAGCAGCTTGGAAGTCGGCGGAGCCCAAGAGACCCAGTACTTC. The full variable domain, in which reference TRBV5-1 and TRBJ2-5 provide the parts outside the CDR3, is KAGVTQTPRYLIKTRGQQVTLSCSPISGHRSVSWYQQTPGQGLQFLFEYFSETQRNKGNFPGRFSGRQFSNSRSEMNVSTLELGDSALYLCASSLEVGGAQETQYFGPGTRLLVL.

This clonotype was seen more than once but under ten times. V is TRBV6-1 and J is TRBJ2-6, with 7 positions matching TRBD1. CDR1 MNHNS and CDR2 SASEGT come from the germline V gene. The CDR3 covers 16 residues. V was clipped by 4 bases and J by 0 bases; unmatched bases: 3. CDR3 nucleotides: TGTGCCAGCAGTGGGACAGGCCCCTCTGGGGCCAACGTCCTGACTTTC. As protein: CASSGTGPSGANVLTF.

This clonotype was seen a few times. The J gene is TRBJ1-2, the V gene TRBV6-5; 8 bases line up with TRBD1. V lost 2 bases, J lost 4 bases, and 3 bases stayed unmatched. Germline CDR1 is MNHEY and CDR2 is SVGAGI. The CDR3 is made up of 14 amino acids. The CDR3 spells CASSYPDRAYGYTF. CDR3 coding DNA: TGTGCCAGCAGTTACCCGGACAGGGCCTATGGCTACACCTTC.

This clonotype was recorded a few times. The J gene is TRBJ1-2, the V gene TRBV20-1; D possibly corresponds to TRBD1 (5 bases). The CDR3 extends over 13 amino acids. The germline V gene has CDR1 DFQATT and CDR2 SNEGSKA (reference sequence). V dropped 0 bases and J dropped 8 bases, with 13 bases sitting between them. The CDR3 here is CSARDLGDAGYTF. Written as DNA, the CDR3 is TGCAGTGCTAGAGATCTAGGGGACGCGGGCTACACCTTC.

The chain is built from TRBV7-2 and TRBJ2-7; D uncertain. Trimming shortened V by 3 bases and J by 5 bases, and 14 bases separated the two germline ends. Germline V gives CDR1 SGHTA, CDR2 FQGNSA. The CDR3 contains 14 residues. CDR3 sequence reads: CASSFAPRGHEQYF. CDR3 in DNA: TGTGCCAGCAGCTTCGCGCCCCGAGGCCACGAGCAGTACTTC.

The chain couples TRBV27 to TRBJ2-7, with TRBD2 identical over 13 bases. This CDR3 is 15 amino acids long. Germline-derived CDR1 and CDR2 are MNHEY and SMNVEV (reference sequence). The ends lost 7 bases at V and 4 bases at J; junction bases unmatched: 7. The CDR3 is CASTHWTSGSYEQYF. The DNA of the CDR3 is TGTGCCAGCACCCACTGGACTAGCGGGAGTTACGAGCAGTACTTC.

The CDR3 loop reads CASSAPLADNTQYF. The DNA for the CDR3 is TGTGCCAGCAGTGCCCCCCTAGCGGATAATACGCAGTATTTT. The chain has TRBV6-2 or TRBV6-3 and TRBJ2-3, with 7 bases that match TRBD2. This CDR3 region has 14 residues. CDR1 MNHEY and CDR2 SVGEGT come from the germline V gene. Trimming removed 5 bases from V and 7 bases from J; junction bases left unmatched: 9.

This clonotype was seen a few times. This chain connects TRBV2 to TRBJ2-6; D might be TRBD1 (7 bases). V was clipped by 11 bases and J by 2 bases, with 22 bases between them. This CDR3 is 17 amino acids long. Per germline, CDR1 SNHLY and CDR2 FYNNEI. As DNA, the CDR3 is TGTGCCGCAGGGGGGAACAGAGAAACCCCTGGGGCCAACGTCCTGACTTTC. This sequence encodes CAAGGNRETPGANVLTF.

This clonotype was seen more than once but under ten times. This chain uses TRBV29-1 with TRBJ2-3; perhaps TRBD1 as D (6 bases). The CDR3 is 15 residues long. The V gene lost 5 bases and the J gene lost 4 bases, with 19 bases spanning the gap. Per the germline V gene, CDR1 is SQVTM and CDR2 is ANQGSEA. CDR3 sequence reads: CSVLGWSQGPDTQYF. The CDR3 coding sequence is TGCAGCGTTCTGGGTTGGTCACAGGGCCCAGATACGCAGTATTTT.

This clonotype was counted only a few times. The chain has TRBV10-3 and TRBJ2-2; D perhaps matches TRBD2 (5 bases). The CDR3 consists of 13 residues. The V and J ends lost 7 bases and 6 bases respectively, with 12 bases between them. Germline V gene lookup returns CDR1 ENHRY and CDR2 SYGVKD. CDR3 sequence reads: CAITWTDSGELFF. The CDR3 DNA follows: TGTGCCATCACCTGGACTGACTCCGGGGAGCTGTTTTTT.

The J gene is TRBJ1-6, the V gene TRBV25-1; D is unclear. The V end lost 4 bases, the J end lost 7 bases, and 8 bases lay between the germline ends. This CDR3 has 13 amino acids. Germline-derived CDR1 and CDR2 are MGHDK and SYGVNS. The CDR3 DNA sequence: TGTGCCAGCAGTGTCAAGGAAAATTCACCCCTCCACTTT. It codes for CASSVKENSPLHF.

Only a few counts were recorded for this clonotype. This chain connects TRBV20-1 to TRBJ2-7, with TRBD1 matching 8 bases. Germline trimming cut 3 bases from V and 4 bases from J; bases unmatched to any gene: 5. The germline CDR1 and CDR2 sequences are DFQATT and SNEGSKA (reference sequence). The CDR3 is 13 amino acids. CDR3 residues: CSASRGQGYEQYF. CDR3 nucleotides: TGCAGTGCTAGCCGAGGACAGGGTTACGAGCAGTACTTC.

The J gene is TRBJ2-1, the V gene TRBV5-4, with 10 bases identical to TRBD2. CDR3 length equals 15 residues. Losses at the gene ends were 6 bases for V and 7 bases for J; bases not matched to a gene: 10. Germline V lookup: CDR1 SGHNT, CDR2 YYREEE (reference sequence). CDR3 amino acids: CASTFGLAGENEQFF. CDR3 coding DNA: TGTGCCAGCACCTTCGGGCTAGCGGGAGAGAATGAGCAGTTCTTC.

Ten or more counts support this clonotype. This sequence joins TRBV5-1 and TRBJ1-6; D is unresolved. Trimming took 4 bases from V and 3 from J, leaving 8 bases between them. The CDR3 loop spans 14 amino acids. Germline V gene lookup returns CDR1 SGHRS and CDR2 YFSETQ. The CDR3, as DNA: TGCGCCAGCAGCCGGACGGACTATAATTCACCCCTCCACTTT. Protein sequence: CASSRTDYNSPLHF.